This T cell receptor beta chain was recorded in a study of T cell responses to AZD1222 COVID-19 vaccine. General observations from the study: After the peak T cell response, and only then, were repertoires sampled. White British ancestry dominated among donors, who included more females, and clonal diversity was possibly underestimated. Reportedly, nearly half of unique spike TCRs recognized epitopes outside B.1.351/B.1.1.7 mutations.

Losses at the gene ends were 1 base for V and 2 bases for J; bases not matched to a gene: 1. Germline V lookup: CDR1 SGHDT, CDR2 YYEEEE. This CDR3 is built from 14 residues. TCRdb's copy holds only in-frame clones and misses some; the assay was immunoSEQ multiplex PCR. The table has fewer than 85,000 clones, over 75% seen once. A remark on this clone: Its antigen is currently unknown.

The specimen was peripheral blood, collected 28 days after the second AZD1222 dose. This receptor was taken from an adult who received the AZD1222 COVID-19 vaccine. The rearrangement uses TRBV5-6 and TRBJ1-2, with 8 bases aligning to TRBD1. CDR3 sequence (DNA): TGTGCCAGCAGCTTGCCAGGGGGCAACTATGGCTACACCTTC. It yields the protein CASSLPGGNYGYTF.